This T cell receptor (beta chain) derives from a study of blood T cells in healthy people across ages. Study-wide background: Per every two T cells, about one barcoded beta molecule was captured by template switching.

A second about 7 to 11 cycle PCR used barcoded and J-beta primers. TCRdb recomputed calls from the 5' RACE reads with MiXCR, one row per CDR3 protein. Of some 1.5 million distinct CDR3 sequences in the sample, 42% were seen once. General study results and limits: The percentage of naive T cells correlated strongly with TCR beta diversity.

As concerns this clonotype: Its antigen is as yet unknown.

Germline assignment: CDR1 DFQATT and CDR2 SNEGSKA (reference sequence). V lost 2 bases, J lost 2 bases, and 5 bases stayed unmatched. The CDR3 contains 15 residues. V and J are TRBV20-1 and TRBJ2-1, with 8 bases identical to TRBD2. The sample was blood. The receptor's source is a woman aged 18-35 years in good health. The CDR3 spells CSARLPGLAYNEQFF. The CDR3 region has the DNA TGCAGTGCTAGACTTCCGGGACTAGCCTACAATGAGCAGTTCTTC.